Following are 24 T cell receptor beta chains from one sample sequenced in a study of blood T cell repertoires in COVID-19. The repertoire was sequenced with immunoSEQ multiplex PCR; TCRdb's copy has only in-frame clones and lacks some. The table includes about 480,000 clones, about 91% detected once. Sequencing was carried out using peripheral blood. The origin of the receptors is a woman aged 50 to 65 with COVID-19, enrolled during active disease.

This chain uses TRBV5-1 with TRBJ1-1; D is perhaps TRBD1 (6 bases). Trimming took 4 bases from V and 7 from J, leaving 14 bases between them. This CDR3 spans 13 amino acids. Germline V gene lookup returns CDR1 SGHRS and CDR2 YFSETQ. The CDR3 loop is CASSPGTFLEAFF. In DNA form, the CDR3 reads TGCGCCAGCAGCCCGGGGACATTCCTTGAAGCTTTCTTT.

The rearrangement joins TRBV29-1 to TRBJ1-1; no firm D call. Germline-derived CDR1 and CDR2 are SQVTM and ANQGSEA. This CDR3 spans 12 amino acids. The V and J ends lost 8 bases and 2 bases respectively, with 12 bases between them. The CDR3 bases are TGCAGCACTACCCGGGGAAACACTGAAGCTTTCTTT. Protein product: CSTTRGNTEAFF.

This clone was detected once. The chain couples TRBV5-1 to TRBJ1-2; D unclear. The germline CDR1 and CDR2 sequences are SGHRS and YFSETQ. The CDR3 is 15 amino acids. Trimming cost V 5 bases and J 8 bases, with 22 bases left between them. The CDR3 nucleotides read TGCGCCAGCAGACTAGGAAGAGACAACTCTAAGGGCTACACCTTC. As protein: CASRLGRDNSKGYTF.

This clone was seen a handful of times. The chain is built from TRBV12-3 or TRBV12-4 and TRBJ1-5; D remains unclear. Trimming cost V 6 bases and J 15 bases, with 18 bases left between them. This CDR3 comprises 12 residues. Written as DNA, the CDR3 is TGTGCCAGCAGCCTTGGCGGAGGCTCTCCGCATTTT. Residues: CASSLGGGSPHF.

CDR3 sequence: CAYTGGGQSLGSNQPQHF. In nucleotides, the CDR3 is TGTGCCTACACGGGTGGGGGACAGTCTTTGGGGAGCAATCAGCCCCAGCATTTT. The chain links TRBV30 to TRBJ1-5; 7 nucleotides align to TRBD1. Trimming took 7 bases from V and 1 from J; bases not matched to a gene: 19. Germline V CDR1 and CDR2: GTSNPN, SVGIG (reference sequence). The CDR3 spans 18 residues.

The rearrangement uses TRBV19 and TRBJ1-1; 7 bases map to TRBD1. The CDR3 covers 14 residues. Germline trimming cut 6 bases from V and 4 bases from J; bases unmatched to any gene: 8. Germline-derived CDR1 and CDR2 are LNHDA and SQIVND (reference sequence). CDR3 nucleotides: TGTGCCAGTAGCCTAGGGGGCGAGGGCACTGAAGCTTTCTTT. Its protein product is CASSLGGEGTEAFF. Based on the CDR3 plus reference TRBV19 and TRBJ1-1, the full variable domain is DGGITQSPKYLFRKEGQNVTLSCEQNLNHDAMYWYRQDPGQGLRLIYYSQIVNDFQKGDIAEGYSVSREKKESFPLTVTSAQKNPTAFYLCASSLGGEGTEAFFGQGTRLTVV.

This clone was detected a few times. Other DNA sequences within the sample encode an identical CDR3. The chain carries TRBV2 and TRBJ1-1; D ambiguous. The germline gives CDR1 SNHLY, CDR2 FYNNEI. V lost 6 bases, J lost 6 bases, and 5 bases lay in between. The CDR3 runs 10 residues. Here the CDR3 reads CASRGAEAFF. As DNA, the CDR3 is TGTGCCAGCAGGGGAGCTGAAGCTTTCTTT. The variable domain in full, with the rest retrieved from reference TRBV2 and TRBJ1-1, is EPEVTQTPSHQVTQMGQEVILRCVPISNHLYFYWYRQILGQKVEFLVSFYNNEISEKSEIFDDQFSVERPDGSNFTLKIRSTKLEDSAMYFCASRGAEAFFGQGTRLTVV.

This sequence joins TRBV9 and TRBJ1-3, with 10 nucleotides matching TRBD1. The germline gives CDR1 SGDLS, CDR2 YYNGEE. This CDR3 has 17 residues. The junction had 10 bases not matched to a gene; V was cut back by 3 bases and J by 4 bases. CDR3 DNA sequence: TGTGCCAGCAGCGAGGGGAGAGACAGGGGGCGCGGAAACACCATATATTTT. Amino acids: CASSEGRDRGRGNTIYF.

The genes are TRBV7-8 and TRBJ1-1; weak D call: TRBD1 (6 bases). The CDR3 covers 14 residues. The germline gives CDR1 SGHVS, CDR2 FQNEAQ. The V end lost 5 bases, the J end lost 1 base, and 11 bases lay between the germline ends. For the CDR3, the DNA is TGTGCCAGCAGCCCTCAGGACAGGAACACTGAAGCTTTCTTT. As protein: CASSPQDRNTEAFF.

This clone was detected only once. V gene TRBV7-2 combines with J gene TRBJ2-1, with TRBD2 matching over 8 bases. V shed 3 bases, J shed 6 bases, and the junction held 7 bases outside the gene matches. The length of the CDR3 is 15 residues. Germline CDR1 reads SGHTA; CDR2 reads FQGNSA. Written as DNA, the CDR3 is TGTGCCAGCAGCTTCAGTAGCGGGGATTTCAATGAGCAGTTCTTC. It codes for CASSFSSGDFNEQFF.

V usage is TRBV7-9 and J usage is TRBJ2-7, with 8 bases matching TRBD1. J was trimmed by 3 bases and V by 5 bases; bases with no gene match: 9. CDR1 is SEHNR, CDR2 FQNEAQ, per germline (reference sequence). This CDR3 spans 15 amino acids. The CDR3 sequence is CASSVTDRVSYEQYF. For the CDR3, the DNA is TGTGCCAGCAGCGTTACGGACAGGGTAAGCTACGAGCAGTACTTC.

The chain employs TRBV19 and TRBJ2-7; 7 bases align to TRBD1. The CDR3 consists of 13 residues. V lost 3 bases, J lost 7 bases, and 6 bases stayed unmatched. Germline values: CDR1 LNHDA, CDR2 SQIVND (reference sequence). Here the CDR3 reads CASSMGQRGEQYF. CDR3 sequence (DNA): TGTGCCAGTAGTATGGGACAGCGCGGGGAGCAGTACTTC. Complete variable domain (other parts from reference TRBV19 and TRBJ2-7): DGGITQSPKYLFRKEGQNVTLSCEQNLNHDAMYWYRQDPGQGLRLIYYSQIVNDFQKGDIAEGYSVSREKKESFPLTVTSAQKNPTAFYLCASSMGQRGEQYFGPGTRLTVT.

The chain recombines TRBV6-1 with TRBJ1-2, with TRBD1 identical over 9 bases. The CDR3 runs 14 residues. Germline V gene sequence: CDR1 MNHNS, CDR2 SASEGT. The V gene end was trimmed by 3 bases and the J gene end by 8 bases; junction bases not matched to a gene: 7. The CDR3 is CASSDSGTGYGYTF. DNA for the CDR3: TGTGCCAGCAGTGATTCCGGGACAGGGTACGGCTACACCTTC.

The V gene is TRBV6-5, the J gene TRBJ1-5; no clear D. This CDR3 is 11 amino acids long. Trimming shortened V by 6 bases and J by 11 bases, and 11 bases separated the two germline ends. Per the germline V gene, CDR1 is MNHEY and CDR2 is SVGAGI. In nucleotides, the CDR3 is TGTGCCAGCAGCGAGGGAGAGGCCCAGCATTTT. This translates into CASSEGEAQHF.

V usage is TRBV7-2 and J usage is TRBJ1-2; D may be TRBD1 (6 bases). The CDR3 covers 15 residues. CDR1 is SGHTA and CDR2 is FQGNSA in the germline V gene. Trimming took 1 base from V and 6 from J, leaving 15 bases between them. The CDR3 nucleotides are TGTGCCAGCAGCTTAGGTCTGGGGGCGGTTGATGGCTACACCTTC. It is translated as CASSLGLGAVDGYTF.

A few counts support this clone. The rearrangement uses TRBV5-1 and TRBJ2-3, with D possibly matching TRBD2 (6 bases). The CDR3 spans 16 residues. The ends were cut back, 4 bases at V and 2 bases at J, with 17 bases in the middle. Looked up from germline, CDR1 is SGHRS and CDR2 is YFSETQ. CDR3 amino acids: CASSDGTSPFTDTQYF. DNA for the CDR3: TGCGCCAGCAGCGATGGGACTTCTCCCTTCACAGATACGCAGTATTTT.

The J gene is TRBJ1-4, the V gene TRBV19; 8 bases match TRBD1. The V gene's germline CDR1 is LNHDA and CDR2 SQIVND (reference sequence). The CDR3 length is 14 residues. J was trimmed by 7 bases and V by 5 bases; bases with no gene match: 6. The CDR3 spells CASSPQGASEKLFF. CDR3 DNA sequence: TGTGCCAGTAGTCCTCAGGGGGCGAGTGAAAAACTGTTTTTT.

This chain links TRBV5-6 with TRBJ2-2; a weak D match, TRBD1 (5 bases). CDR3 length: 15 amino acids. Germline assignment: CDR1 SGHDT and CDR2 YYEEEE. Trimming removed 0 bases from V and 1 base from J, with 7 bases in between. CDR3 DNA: TGTGCCAGCAGCTTGGACAGGTTGAACACCGGGGAGCTGTTTTTT. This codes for CASSLDRLNTGELFF.

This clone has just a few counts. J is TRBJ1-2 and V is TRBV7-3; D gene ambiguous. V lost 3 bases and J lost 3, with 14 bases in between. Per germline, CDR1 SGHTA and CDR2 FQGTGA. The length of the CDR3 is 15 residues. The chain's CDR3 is CASSFPTQADYGYTF. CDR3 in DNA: TGTGCCAGCAGCTTCCCTACGCAGGCTGACTATGGCTACACCTTC.

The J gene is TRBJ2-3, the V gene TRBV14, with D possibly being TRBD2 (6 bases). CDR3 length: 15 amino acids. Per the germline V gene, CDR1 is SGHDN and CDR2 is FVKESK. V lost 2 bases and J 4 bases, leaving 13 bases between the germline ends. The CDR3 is CASSQRRGEADTQYF. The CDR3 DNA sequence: TGTGCCAGCAGCCAACGACGCGGGGAGGCAGATACGCAGTATTTT. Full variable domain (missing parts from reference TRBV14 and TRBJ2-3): EAGVTQFPSHSVIEKGQTVTLRCDPISGHDNLYWYRRVMGKEIKFLLHFVKESKQDESGMPNNRFLAERTGGTYSTLKVQPAELEDSGVYFCASSQRRGEADTQYFGPGTRLTVL.

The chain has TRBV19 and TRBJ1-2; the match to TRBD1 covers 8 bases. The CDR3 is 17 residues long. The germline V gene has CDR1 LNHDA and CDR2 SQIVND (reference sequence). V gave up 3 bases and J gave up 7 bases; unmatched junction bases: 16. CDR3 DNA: TGTGCCAGTAGTATTTCAACAGTACGGCAGGGGGCCAGTGGCTACACCTTC. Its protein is CASSISTVRQGASGYTF.

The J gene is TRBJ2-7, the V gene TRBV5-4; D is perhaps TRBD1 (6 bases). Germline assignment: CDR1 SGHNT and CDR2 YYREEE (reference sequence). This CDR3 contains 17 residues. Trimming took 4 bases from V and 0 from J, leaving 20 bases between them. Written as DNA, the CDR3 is TGTGCCAGCAGCCCTAGCTTGCGCAGGGGTAGCTCCTACGAGCAGTACTTC. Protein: CASSPSLRRGSSYEQYF. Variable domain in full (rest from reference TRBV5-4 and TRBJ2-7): ETGVTQSPTHLIKTRGQQVTLRCSSQSGHNTVSWYQQALGQGPQFIFQYYREEENGRGNFPPRFSGLQFPNYSSELNVNALELDDSALYLCASSPSLRRGSSYEQYFGPGTRLTVT.

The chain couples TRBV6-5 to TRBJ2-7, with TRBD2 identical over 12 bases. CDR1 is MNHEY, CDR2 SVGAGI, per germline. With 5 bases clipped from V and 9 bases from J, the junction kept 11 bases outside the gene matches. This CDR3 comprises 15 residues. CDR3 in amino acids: CASSQTSGGFQGQYF. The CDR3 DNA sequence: TGTGCCAGCAGTCAGACTAGCGGGGGCTTTCAGGGGCAGTACTTC.

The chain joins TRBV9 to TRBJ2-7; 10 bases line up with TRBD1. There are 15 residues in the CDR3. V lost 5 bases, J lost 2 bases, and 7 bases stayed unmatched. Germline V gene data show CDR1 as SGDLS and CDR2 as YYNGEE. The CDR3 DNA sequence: TGTGCCAGCAGTGGACCGGGACAGGGGACCTACGAGCAGTACTTC. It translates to CASSGPGQGTYEQYF.